The sequence of this TCR beta chain was determined in a study of shared clonotypes between healthy human individuals (TCRdb year 2020). With respect to the entire study: Three men and a couple of women, aged 18 to 49 years, made up the cohort. To increase sequencing depth and limit assay-specific biases, different laboratories used diverse techniques to prepare libraries and sequence TCR repertoires. Blood TCR repertoires of roughly five healthy adults were deeply sequenced to estimate repertoire size and the extent of clonotype sharing between individuals. Per donor, leukapheresis produced somewhere between about 0.94 and 9.5 billion PBMCs. The investigation overall reported the following: Only blood was sampled, and tissue TCR repertoires likely differ from those in blood. Based on pairwise subsampling, the degree of clonotype sharing among donors was expected to be affected by sequencing depth. The small number of donors limited the genetic and exposure-history diversity represented.

Germline trimming amounts to 5 bases on V and 4 bases on J, with 9 as the count of junction bases outside the gene matches. Including cysteine and phenylalanine, the CDR3 has 16 amino acids. Of the read, only the CDR3 DNA is kept; its 48 bases are in frame from base 1. As encoded in the germline V gene, CDR1 is SGHVS while CDR2 is FQNEAQ. Using the deep immunoSEQ assay, TCR CDR3 regions were amplified from genomic DNA by multiplex PCR. Extracted genomic DNA from each cell subset was spread evenly across all wells of several immunoSEQ 96-well plates, with each plate serving as a replicate. For unsorted PBMC, about 300 ng genomic DNA, equal to roughly 32,000 T cell genomes, was loaded into each replicate PCR. Ten immunoSEQ deep assay plates were used to sequence the unsorted PBMC genomic DNA. The purified libraries were quantified using a Qubit 3.0 fluorometer, sized with a Bioanalyzer 2100, and then quantified again using the KAPA Library Quantification kit. Each immunoSEQ 96-well plate was sequenced on its own single-read 150-cycle Illumina NextSeq 550 flow cell. Processing in the source paper ran as follows. Because the immunoSEQ output included only junctional sequences and no quality scores, the filtering could not be the same as the filtering used for full-length reads. Sequences were annotated with PyIR, a Python wrapper for IgBLAST v1.9, using IMGT germline references to assign V/J genes and CDR3. Reads were filtered out if the reads had weak V/J assignments (E-value above 1e-6), no CDR3, stop codons, out-of-frame junctions, or ambiguous translated residues. V3J clonotypes were defined as sequences sharing an identical inferred V gene, J gene, and CDR3 amino acid sequence. Percentage overlap between repertoires was calculated by dividing the number of shared unique clonotypes by the size of the smaller repertoire. Three approaches were used to assess repertoire richness: RTK rarefaction, the Chao1 estimator, and Recon v2.1 estimates of unobserved clonotypes. The source is immuneACCESS, and TCRdb retained only in-frame sequences with V and J called. Part of the clones is not carried over; for the studies checked, unresolved V genes explain less than half of this, and the remainder is unexplained. That table is the source of V, J and clone size, and D and trimming were worked out from the DNA. This sample has fewer than 550,000 clones in its table, and 75% to 80% of those were observed once. The ten largest clones capture around 12% of the sample.

Healthy HIV-negative adults with no recently reported acute infections or vaccinations were included as donors. Every donor was a Caucasian adult living in Nashville, Tennessee, USA. For unsorted samples, roughly 91 million PBMCs were counted, and genomic DNA was extracted using the QIAamp DNA Blood Mini kit. Blood was obtained by leukapheresis, after which PBMCs were separated by Ficoll-Histopaque density gradient centrifugation and cryopreserved in liquid nitrogen vapor phase. Of note for this clone: Its antigen is not yet known. No clone much larger than this one lies a single base away; base qualities are absent.

This sequence originates from a woman in her thirties or forties in good health. Some clones in this sample may be carry-over from other donors' samples. Sequencing input: PBMCs. The V and J genes are TRBV7-8 and TRBJ1-3, with TRBD1 matching 9 junction bases. The CDR3 amino acid sequence is: CASSLRQGGSGNTIYF. The DNA reads as follows: TGTGCCAGCAGCCTACGACAGGGGGGGTCCGGAAACACCATATATTTT.